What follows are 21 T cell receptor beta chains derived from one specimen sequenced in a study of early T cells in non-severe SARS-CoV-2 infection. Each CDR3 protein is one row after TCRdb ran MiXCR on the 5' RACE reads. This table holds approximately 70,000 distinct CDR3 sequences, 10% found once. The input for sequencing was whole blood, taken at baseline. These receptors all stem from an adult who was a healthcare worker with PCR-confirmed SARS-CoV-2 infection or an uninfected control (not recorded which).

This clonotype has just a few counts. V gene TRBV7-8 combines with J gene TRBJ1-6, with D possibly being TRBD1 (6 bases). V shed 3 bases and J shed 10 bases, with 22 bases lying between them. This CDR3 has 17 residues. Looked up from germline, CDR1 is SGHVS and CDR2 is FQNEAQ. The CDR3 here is CASSLDWDLGGRSPLHF. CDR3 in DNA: TGTGCCAGCAGCTTGGACTGGGACTTAGGGGGAAGGTCACCCCTCCACTTT.

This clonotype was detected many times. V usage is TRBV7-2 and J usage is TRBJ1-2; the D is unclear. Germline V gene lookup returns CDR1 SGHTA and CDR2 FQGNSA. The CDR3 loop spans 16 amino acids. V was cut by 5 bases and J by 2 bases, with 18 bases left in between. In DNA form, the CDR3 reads TGTGCCAGCAGCCCTCAGTTCGCCGATTTAAACTATGGCTACACCTTC. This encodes CASSPQFADLNYGYTF.

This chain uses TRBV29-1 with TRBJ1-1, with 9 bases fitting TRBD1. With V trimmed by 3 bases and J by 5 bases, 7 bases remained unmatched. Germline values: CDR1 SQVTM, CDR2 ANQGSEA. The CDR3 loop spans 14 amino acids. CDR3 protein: CSVDRGQGSTEAFF. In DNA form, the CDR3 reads TGCAGCGTTGATAGGGGACAGGGATCAACTGAAGCTTTCTTT.

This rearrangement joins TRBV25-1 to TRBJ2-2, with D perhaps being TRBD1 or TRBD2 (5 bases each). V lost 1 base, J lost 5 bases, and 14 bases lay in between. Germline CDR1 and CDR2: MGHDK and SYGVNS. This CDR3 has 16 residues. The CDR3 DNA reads TGTGCCAGCAGTGAATTGCCGGGGCAGAAAACCGGGGAGCTGTTTTTT. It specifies CASSELPGQKTGELFF.

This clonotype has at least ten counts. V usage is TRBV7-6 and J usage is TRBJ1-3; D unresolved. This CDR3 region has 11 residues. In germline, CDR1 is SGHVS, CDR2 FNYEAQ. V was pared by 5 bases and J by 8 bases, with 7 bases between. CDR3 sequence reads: CASSPGDTIYF. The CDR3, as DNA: TGTGCCAGCAGCCCCGGGGACACCATATATTTT.

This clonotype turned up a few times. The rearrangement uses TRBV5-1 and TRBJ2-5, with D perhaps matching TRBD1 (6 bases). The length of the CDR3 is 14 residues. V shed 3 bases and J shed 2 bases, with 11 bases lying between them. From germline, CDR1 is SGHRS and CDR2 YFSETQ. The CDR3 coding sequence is TGCGCCAGCAGCTGGGACACATATCAAGAGACCCAGTACTTC. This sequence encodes CASSWDTYQETQYF.

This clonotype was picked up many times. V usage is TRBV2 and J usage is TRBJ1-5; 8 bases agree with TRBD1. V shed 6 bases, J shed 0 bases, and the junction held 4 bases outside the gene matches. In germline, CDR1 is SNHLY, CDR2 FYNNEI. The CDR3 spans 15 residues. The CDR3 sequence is CASRGQGNSNQPQHF. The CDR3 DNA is TGTGCCAGCAGAGGACAGGGTAATAGCAATCAGCCCCAGCATTTT. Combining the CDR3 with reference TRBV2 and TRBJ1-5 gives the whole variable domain EPEVTQTPSHQVTQMGQEVILRCVPISNHLYFYWYRQILGQKVEFLVSFYNNEISEKSEIFDDQFSVERPDGSNFTLKIRSTKLEDSAMYFCASRGQGNSNQPQHFGDGTRLSIL.

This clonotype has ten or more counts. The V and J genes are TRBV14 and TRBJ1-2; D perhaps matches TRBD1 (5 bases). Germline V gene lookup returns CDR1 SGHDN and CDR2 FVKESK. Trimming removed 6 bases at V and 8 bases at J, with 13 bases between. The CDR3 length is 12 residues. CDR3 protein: CASSPGATGYTF. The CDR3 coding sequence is TGTGCCAGCAGTCCCGGGGCGACCGGCTACACCTTC.

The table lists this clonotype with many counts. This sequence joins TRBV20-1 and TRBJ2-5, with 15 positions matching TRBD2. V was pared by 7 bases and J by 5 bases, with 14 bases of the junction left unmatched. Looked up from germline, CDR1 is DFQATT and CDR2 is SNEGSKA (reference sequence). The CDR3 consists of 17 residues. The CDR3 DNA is TGCAGTGTCGACCGCGCCCGGACTAGCGGGGGGGTGGAGACCCAGTACTTC. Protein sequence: CSVDRARTSGGVETQYF.

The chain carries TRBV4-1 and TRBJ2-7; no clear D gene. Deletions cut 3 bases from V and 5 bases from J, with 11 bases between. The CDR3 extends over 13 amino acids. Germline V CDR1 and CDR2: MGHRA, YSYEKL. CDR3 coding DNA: TGCGCCAGCAGCCATTCCCAGGAGAACGAGCAGTACTTC. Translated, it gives CASSHSQENEQYF.

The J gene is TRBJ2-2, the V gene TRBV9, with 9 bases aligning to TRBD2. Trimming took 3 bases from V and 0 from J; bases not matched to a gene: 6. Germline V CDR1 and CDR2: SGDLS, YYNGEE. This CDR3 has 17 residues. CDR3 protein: CASSASSGGSNTGELFF. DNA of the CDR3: TGTGCCAGCAGCGCAAGTAGCGGGGGCTCGAACACCGGGGAGCTGTTTTTT.

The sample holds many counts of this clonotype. The DNA for the CDR3 is TGCGCCAGCAGCCAAGTGGTTAATCAGCCCCAGCATTTT. Its protein is CASSQVVNQPQHF. This chain joins TRBV4-3 and TRBJ1-5; D is unclear. The CDR3 runs to 13 residues. Germline-derived CDR1 and CDR2 are LGHNA and YSLEER. Between the trimmed V and J ends, which lost 1 base and 4 bases, there was a span of 5 bases.

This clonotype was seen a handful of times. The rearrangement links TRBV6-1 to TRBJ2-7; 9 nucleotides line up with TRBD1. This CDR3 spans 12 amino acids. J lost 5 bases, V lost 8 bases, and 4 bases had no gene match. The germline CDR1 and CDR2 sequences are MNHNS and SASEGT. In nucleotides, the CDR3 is TGTGCCAGCTCGGGGGACAGGGACGAGCAGTACTTC. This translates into CASSGDRDEQYF.

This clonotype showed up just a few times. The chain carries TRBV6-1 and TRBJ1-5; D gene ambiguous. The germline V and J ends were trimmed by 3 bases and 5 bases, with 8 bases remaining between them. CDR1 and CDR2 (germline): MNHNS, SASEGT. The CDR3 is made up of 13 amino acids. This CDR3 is CASSDPGYQPQHF. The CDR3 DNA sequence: TGTGCCAGCAGTGACCCCGGGTATCAGCCCCAGCATTTT.

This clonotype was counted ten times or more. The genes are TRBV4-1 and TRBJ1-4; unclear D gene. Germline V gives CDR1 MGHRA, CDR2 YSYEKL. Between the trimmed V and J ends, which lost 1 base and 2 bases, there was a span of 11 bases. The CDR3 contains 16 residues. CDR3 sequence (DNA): TGCGCCAGCAGCCAAGGTCCCGGGATTACTAATGAAAAACTGTTTTTT. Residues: CASSQGPGITNEKLFF.

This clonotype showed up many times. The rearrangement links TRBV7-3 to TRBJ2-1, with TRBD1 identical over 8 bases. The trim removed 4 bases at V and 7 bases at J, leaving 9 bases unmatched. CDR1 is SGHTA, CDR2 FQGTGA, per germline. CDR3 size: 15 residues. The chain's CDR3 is CASSSQGALMNEQFF. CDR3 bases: TGTGCCAGCAGCTCTCAGGGGGCATTGATGAATGAGCAGTTCTTC.

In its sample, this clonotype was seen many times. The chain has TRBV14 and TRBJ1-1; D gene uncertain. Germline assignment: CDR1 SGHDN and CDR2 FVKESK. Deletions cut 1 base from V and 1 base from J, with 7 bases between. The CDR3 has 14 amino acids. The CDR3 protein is CASSQGSANTEAFF. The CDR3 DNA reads TGTGCCAGCAGCCAAGGGAGCGCGAACACTGAAGCTTTCTTT. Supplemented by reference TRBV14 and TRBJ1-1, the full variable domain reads EAGVTQFPSHSVIEKGQTVTLRCDPISGHDNLYWYRRVMGKEIKFLLHFVKESKQDESGMPNNRFLAERTGGTYSTLKVQPAELEDSGVYFCASSQGSANTEAFFGQGTRLTVV.

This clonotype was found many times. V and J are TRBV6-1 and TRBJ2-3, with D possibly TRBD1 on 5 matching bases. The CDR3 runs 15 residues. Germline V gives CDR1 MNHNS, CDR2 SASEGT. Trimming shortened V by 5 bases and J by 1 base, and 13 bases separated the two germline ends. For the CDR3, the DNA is TGTGCCAGCAGTCTGGCAAGGGGCGGCACAGATACGCAGTATTTT. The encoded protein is CASSLARGGTDTQYF.

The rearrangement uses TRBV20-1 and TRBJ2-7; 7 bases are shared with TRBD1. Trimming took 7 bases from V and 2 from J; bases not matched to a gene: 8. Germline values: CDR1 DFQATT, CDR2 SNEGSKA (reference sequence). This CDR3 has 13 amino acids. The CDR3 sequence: CSVEGGPTYEQYF. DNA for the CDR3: TGCAGTGTCGAAGGGGGCCCAACCTACGAGCAGTACTTC.

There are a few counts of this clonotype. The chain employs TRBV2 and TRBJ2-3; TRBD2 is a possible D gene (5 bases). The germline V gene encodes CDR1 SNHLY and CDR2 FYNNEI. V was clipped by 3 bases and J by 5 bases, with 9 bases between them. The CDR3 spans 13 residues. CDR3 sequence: CASSEVGGDTQYF. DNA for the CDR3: TGTGCCAGCAGTGAGGTTGGAGGAGATACGCAGTATTTT. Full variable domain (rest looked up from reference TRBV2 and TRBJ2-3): EPEVTQTPSHQVTQMGQEVILRCVPISNHLYFYWYRQILGQKVEFLVSFYNNEISEKSEIFDDQFSVERPDGSNFTLKIRSTKLEDSAMYFCASSEVGGDTQYFGPGTRLTVL.

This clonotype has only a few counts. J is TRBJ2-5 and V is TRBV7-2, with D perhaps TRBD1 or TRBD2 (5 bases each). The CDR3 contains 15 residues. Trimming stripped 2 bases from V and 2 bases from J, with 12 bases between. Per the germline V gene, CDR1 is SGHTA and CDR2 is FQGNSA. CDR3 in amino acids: CASSLSGQDQETQYF. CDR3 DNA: TGTGCCAGCAGCTTATCGGGGCAAGATCAAGAGACCCAGTACTTC.